This is a list of T cell receptor beta chains from one sample in a study of cytomegalovirus exposure and HLA in healthy donors. Sequenced by immunoSEQ multiplex PCR; TCRdb stores in-frame clones only, minus some. The table includes approximately 100,000 clones, approximately 70% detected once. The material sequenced was PBMCs. These receptors came from a young man in good health and CMV-seropositive. Each CDR3 is given with its conserved first and last residue. Fields, in order: clone size, J gene, D gene, V gene, CDR3 protein, CDR3 DNA. D genes are given only for firm matches. For some rows the clone size is stated as once, few or many, or as a class when expanded; others skip it.

clone size: .; J gene: TRBJ1-1; D gene: .; V gene: TRBV15; CDR3 protein: CATSRGLGVGTEAFF; CDR3 DNA: TGTGCCACCAGCAGAGGGCTCGGGGTTGGCACTGAAGCTTTCTTT
clone size: .; J gene: TRBJ2-4; D gene: .; V gene: TRBV7-9; CDR3 protein: CASSEQGGNIQYF; CDR3 DNA: TGTGCCAGCAGCGAGCAGGGTGGAAACATTCAGTACTTC
clone size: .; J gene: TRBJ2-7; D gene: TRBD1; V gene: TRBV6-5; CDR3 protein: CASSLYPGQGAYEQYF; CDR3 DNA: TGTGCCAGCAGTTTGTACCCTGGACAGGGGGCATACGAGCAGTACTTC
clone size: .; J gene: TRBJ2-5; D gene: .; V gene: TRBV7-9; CDR3 protein: CASSPGGKETQYF; CDR3 DNA: TGTGCCAGCAGCCCAGGTGGTAAGGAGACCCAGTACTTC
clone size: .; J gene: TRBJ1-2; D gene: .; V gene: TRBV6-5; CDR3 protein: CASTRGRGFTF; CDR3 DNA: TGTGCCAGCACCCGCGGGCGAGGGTTCACCTTC
clone size: once; J gene: TRBJ2-3; D gene: .; V gene: TRBV5-6; CDR3 protein: CASSLGDSLGTDTQYF; CDR3 DNA: TGTGCCAGCAGTTTGGGGGACTCCCTGGGCACAGATACGCAGTATTTT
clone size: .; J gene: TRBJ1-6; D gene: TRBD1; V gene: TRBV27; CDR3 protein: CASSLGQPYNSPLHF; CDR3 DNA: TGTGCCAGCAGTTTGGGACAGCCCTATAATTCACCCCTCCACTTT
clone size: .; J gene: TRBJ2-1; D gene: TRBD2; V gene: TRBV7-9; CDR3 protein: CASSAGLVSNEQFF; CDR3 DNA: TGTGCCAGCAGCGCTGGACTAGTTTCCAATGAGCAGTTCTTC
clone size: .; J gene: TRBJ1-1; D gene: TRBD1; V gene: TRBV5-1; CDR3 protein: CASSLGAGGLSTEAFF; CDR3 DNA: TGCGCCAGCAGCTTGGGAGCAGGGGGCTTGAGCACTGAAGCTTTCTTT
clone size: .; J gene: TRBJ1-2; D gene: TRBD1; V gene: TRBV6-6; CDR3 protein: CASRPYAGGDYGYTF; CDR3 DNA: TGTGCCAGCAGACCCTATGCAGGGGGCGACTATGGCTACACCTTC
clone size: few; J gene: TRBJ2-7; D gene: TRBD2; V gene: TRBV4-2; CDR3 protein: CASSQYRTSGGSSYEQYF; CDR3 DNA: TGTGCCAGCAGCCAATATCGGACTAGCGGGGGAAGCTCCTACGAGCAGTACTTC
clone size: few; J gene: TRBJ1-3; D gene: .; V gene: TRBV18; CDR3 protein: CASSPTDLGGNTIYF; CDR3 DNA: TGTGCCAGCTCACCGACAGATTTGGGAGGAAACACCATATATTTT
clone size: .; J gene: TRBJ2-7; D gene: .; V gene: TRBV13; CDR3 protein: CASSLGLQAATSIYEQYF; CDR3 DNA: TGTGCCAGCAGCTTAGGCCTTCAGGCAGCCACATCGATCTACGAGCAGTACTTC
clone size: .; J gene: TRBJ1-4; D gene: .; V gene: TRBV28; CDR3 protein: CASSLSGVNEKLFF; CDR3 DNA: TGTGCCAGCAGTTTATCAGGGGTAAATGAAAAACTGTTTTTT
clone size: .; J gene: TRBJ2-1; D gene: .; V gene: TRBV5-4; CDR3 protein: CASSLWAGNEQFF; CDR3 DNA: TGTGCCAGCAGCTTGTGGGCGGGCAATGAGCAGTTCTTC
clone size: .; J gene: TRBJ1-1; D gene: .; V gene: TRBV19; CDR3 protein: CASKKGQNTEAFF; CDR3 DNA: TGTGCCAGTAAGAAAGGACAGAACACTGAAGCTTTCTTT
clone size: .; J gene: TRBJ2-3; D gene: .; V gene: TRBV6-6; CDR3 protein: CASSLGGRSTDTQYF; CDR3 DNA: TGTGCCAGCAGTCTCGGGGGGCGCAGCACAGATACGCAGTATTTT
clone size: .; J gene: TRBJ1-1; D gene: .; V gene: TRBV7-9; CDR3 protein: CASSFETSYSRAFF; CDR3 DNA: TGTGCCAGCAGCTTCGAGACTTCTTATAGTAGGGCTTTCTTT
clone size: .; J gene: TRBJ2-1; D gene: TRBD2; V gene: TRBV4-2; CDR3 protein: CASSQDLLLAGFYNEQFF; CDR3 DNA: TGTGCCAGCAGCCAAGACCTCCTTCTAGCGGGGTTCTACAATGAGCAGTTCTTC